This T cell receptor beta chain was captured in a study of T cells after yellow fever vaccination. CDR1 is MDHEN and CDR2 is SYDVKM in the germline V gene. With 3 bases removed from V and 0 bases from J, the gap between germline ends came to 12 bases. This CDR3 contains 16 residues. Findings of the study overall: Reappearance after the booster was seen for most primary-vaccination clones, at 95% to 97% CD4 and 85% to 90% CD8.

TCRdb processed the 5' RACE reads anew with MiXCR; each CDR3 protein has one entry. The sample holds under 700,000 distinct CDR3 sequences; 17% are singletons and the top ten take 17%. Comment on this clonotype: Its antigen is currently unknown.

This receptor was identified in a man between 18 and 35 years old who received the YFV17D yellow fever vaccine. This sample comprised PBMCs, obtained 5 days after the first yellow fever vaccination. This chain links TRBV28 with TRBJ2-1; a weak D match, TRBD1 (6 bases). CDR3 in amino acids: CASSFYQGSSYNEQFF. The CDR3 DNA is TGTGCCAGCAGTTTTTATCAGGGGAGCTCCTACAATGAGCAGTTCTTC.